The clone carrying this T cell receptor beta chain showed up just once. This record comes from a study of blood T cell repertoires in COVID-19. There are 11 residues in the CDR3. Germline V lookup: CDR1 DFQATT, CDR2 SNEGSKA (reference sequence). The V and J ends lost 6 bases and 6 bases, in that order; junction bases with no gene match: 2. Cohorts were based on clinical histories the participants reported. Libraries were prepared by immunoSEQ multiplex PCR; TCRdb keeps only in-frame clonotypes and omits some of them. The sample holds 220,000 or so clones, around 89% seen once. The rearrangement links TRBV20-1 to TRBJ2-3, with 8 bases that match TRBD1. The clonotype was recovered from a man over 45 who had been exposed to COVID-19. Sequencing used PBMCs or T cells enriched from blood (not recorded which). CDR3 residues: CSAHRGDTQYF. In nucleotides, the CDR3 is TGCAGTGCCCACAGGGGGGATACGCAGTATTTT.